These T cell receptor beta chains were read from a single sample in a study of blood T cell repertoires in COVID-19. Sequencing was performed with immunoSEQ multiplex PCR; in TCRdb, only in-frame clones are kept and a portion is missing. Among about 140,000 clones, approximately 90% were seen once, and the ten largest hold approximately 3%. The specimen sequenced was peripheral blood. The source is a woman aged 55-70 years with active COVID-19. The CDR3 runs from the conserved cysteine through the conserved F or W. D genes are given only for firm matches. Expanded clones get a size class; other rows say once, few or many, or leave the size out.

J gene	clone size	V gene	D gene	CDR3 DNA	CDR3 protein
TRBJ2-3	.	TRBV5-1	TRBD2	TGCGCCAGCACCACTAGCGGAAACACAGATACGCAGTATTTT	CASTTSGNTDTQYF
TRBJ1-1	.	TRBV5-5	TRBD1	TGTGCCAGCAGCTTGTGGGACAGGGGAGCTTTCTTT	CASSLWDRGAFF
TRBJ2-1	.	TRBV6-4	.	TGTGCCAGCAGTGACGGGCTAAGCAATGAGCAGTTCTTC	CASSDGLSNEQFF
TRBJ2-7	.	TRBV6-2/TRBV6-3	TRBD2	TGTGCCAGCAGTTTGGTTTTGACTAGCGGGAGTTCCTACGAGCAGTACTTC	CASSLVLTSGSSYEQYF
TRBJ2-3	.	TRBV7-9	TRBD2	TGTGCCAGCTTCGGACCGGGACTAGCGGGAGGGCCCTTCCCCGATACGCAGTATTTT	CASFGPGLAGGPFPDTQYF
TRBJ2-1	.	TRBV5-1	.	TGCGCCAGCAGCTTGGCCCCAGGTAGAAGTGATTCTGACAATGAGCAGTTCTTC	CASSLAPGRSDSDNEQFF
TRBJ2-2	.	TRBV9	.	TGTGCCAGCAGCGCCCTCCCCACCGGGGAGCTGTTTTTT	CASSALPTGELFF
TRBJ2-7	.	TRBV7-2	.	TGTGCCAGCAGCTTAGAAGCGGGCGCCTACGAGCAGTACTTC	CASSLEAGAYEQYF
TRBJ2-7	.	TRBV14	.	TGTGCCAGCAGCCAATGGGGGCAGACCTACGAGCAGTACTTC	CASSQWGQTYEQYF
TRBJ2-5	.	TRBV5-4	.	TGTGCCAGCAGCTTGGTCGGAGGCCAAGAGACCCAGTACTTC	CASSLVGGQETQYF
TRBJ2-7	.	TRBV28	TRBD2	TGTGCCAGCAGTTACCGGGGAGGGAGCTACGAGCAGTACTTC	CASSYRGGSYEQYF
TRBJ1-4	.	TRBV4-1	.	TGCGCCAGCAGCCTCGGGGTAGGTGAAAAACTGTTTTTT	CASSLGVGEKLFF
TRBJ2-5	.	TRBV2	.	TGTGCCAGCCCCGAGGTCGGGACTTCGATTTCCGGGCGGAGGGCCCAGTACTTC	CASPEVGTSISGRRAQYF
TRBJ1-5	.	TRBV3-1/TRBV3-2	TRBD1	TGTGCCAGCAGTTACGGGACAGGAGGTCAGCCCCAGCATTTT	CASSYGTGGQPQHF
TRBJ1-2	few	TRBV28	TRBD1	TGTGCCAGCAGTCCCTCTGGACAGGCGAAAAACTATGGCTACACCTTC	CASSPSGQAKNYGYTF
TRBJ2-1	.	TRBV6-2/TRBV6-3	.	TGTGCCAGCAGCCCCCTATTGGGACTCAGCTCCTACAATGAGCAGTTCTTC	CASSPLLGLSSYNEQFF
TRBJ1-6	few	TRBV18	.	TGTGCCAGCTCACCACCGAATAAGGGGGTCAGGGGTTCACCCCTCCACTTT	CASSPPNKGVRGSPLHF
TRBJ2-1	.	TRBV4-1	TRBD2	TGCGCCAGCAGCCAATTAGCGGGAGGATACAATGAGCAGTTCTTC	CASSQLAGGYNEQFF
TRBJ2-7	.	TRBV7-8	.	TGTGCCAGCAGCTTAGTACCTAGCTCCTACGAGCAGTACTTC	CASSLVPSSYEQYF
TRBJ1-3	.	TRBV5-1	TRBD1	TGCGCCAGCTCGGGACAGGAGTCTGGAAACACCATATATTTT	CASSGQESGNTIYF
TRBJ1-5	.	TRBV27	TRBD1	TGTGCCAGCAGTCCACTCCTTCTCCCAGGGGGCGGACAGCCCCAGCATTTT	CASSPLLLPGGGQPQHF
TRBJ2-5	.	TRBV18	TRBD2	TGTGCCAGCTCACCGGGCAGGGGACTAGCGGGAGAACAAGAGACCCAGTACTTC	CASSPGRGLAGEQETQYF
TRBJ2-3	.	TRBV7-9	TRBD1	TGTGCCAGCAGTCGGTGGGACAGGAACACAGATACGCAGTATTTT	CASSRWDRNTDTQYF
TRBJ1-5	.	TRBV7-8	.	TGTGCCAGCAGCCCAATAGGGGCAGGTCAGCCCCAGCATTTT	CASSPIGAGQPQHF
TRBJ1-1	.	TRBV20-1	.	TGCAGTGCTAGTCCGCCAGGGGCGAACACTGAAGCTTTCTTT	CSASPPGANTEAFF
TRBJ2-3	.	TRBV7-2	.	TGTGCCAGCAGCTCGGTTGGTACGCAGTATTTT	CASSSVGTQYF
TRBJ2-7	.	TRBV2	TRBD1	TGTGCCAGCAGTGCAAAAACGGGACAGGGGCGGGAGCAGTACTTC	CASSAKTGQGREQYF
TRBJ2-1	.	TRBV27	TRBD2	TGTGCCAGCAGTTTGCGGGGAGGGAACAATGAGCAGTTCTTC	CASSLRGGNNEQFF
TRBJ2-5	.	TRBV5-1	TRBD2	TGCGCCAGCAGCCCTGGACTAGCGGGACAAGAGACCCAGTACTTC	CASSPGLAGQETQYF
TRBJ2-7	.	TRBV6-5	TRBD1	TGTGCCAGCGCGGGACAGGTATACGAGCAGTACTTC	CASAGQVYEQYF